The clone carrying this T cell receptor beta chain was observed a handful of times. The data stem from a study of blood T cell repertoires in COVID-19. CDR1 SEHNR and CDR2 FQNEAQ come from the germline V gene (reference sequence). The CDR3 has 17 amino acids. V was pared by 5 bases and J by 6 bases, with 12 bases of the junction left unmatched. Profiling relied on immunoSEQ multiplex PCR, and the TCRdb table lists in-frame clones only, not all of them. The sample contains 250,000 or so clones, about 80% of which appear only once. Participant-given clinical history determined each cohort assignment. The rearrangement joins TRBV7-9 to TRBJ2-2; 10 nucleotides match TRBD1. Sequenced material: PBMCs or T cells enriched from blood (not recorded which). The receptor was isolated from a middle-aged woman who had been exposed to COVID-19. CDR3 in amino acids: CASSPTGGQGRSGELFF. In DNA, the CDR3 is TGTGCCAGCAGCCCTACCGGGGGACAGGGGAGGTCCGGGGAGCTGTTTTTT.